The sequence of this T cell receptor beta chain was determined in a study of T cells in Graves' hyperthyroidism and ophthalmopathy. Findings and limits, study-wide: Ophthalmopathy, as predicted by the model, came a median 6.5 months after the prediction.

This clonotype was observed many times. Antigen: not known. Diagnoses rested on clinical symptoms, serum thyroxine and TRAb, thyroid ultrasound and orbital computed tomography. Approximately 10 ml of fresh peripheral blood supplied the PBMCs. Germline V gene lookup returns CDR1 SEHNR and CDR2 FQNEAQ (reference sequence). The CDR3 runs to 18 residues. V lost 1 base to trimming and J lost 4 bases; unmatched junction nucleotides: 12. TCR beta CDR3 regions were amplified from RNA transcripts. Initially, a first-round RT-PCR of the TCR CDR3 employed the HTBI primer set. TCRdb reprocessed the multiplex PCR reads with MiXCR, giving one entry per CDR3 protein. Found here are about 610,000 distinct CDR3 sequences, around 15% of them singletons; the top ten hold roughly 3.3%.

The sequence derives from a woman aged 40 to 50 with Graves' ophthalmopathy. The sample was blood. V gene TRBV7-9 combines with J gene TRBJ2-1; 8 bases agree with TRBD1. In DNA form, the CDR3 reads TGTGCCAGCAGCTTAGTAACGGGACAGGCGGCGGGGTACAATGAGCAGTTCTTC. Translation: CASSLVTGQAAGYNEQFF.